This T cell receptor beta chain is from a study of blood T cell repertoires in COVID-19. Study members were between roughly 18 and 100 years old and lived in 20 to 25 US regions. How the authors handled the data: The assay estimated nucleated cells by amplifying reference gene primers. The repertoire was sequenced with immunoSEQ multiplex PCR; TCRdb's copy has only in-frame clones and lacks some. V and J calls and clone size are copied from that table; D and trimming were computed from the DNA. The sample lists about 380,000 clones; 70% to 90% were seen once. Sequenced: PBMCs or T cells enriched from blood (not recorded which). The sequence was obtained from a woman aged 18-29 years who had recovered from COVID-19.

Here the CDR3 DNA reads TGCGCCAGCAGCCCGGACGGGGGGCGGAACTATGGCTACACCTTC. Residues: CASSPDGGRNYGYTF. The chain is built from TRBV5-1 and TRBJ1-2, with a weak D call TRBD1 (6 bases). Trimming cost V 4 bases and J 2 bases, with 15 bases left between them. CDR3 length: 15 residues. Germline values: CDR1 SGHRS, CDR2 YFSETQ.